This is a list of T cell receptor beta chains from one sample in a study of cytomegalovirus exposure and HLA in healthy donors. This table comes from immunoSEQ multiplex PCR, and its TCRdb copy is limited to in-frame clones, with some not included. The table has 110,000 to 150,000 clones, roughly 65% seen once. Input material: PBMCs. Source of these receptors: a woman under 40 in good health and CMV-seronegative. The CDR3 runs from the conserved cysteine through the conserved F or W. A D gene is named only where the DNA matches it firmly. Some rows mark clone size as missing; the rest say once, few, many or name a class of expanded clone.

V gene,D gene,clone size,J gene,CDR3 protein,CDR3 DNA
TRBV7-8,NA,NA,TRBJ1-6,CASGKGQNSPLHF,TGTGCCAGCGGTAAAGGACAGAATTCACCCCTCCACTTT
TRBV10-3,TRBD1,NA,TRBJ1-1,CAISERDSVNTEAFF,TGTGCCATCAGTGAGCGGGACAGCGTGAACACTGAAGCTTTCTTT
TRBV10-1,TRBD2,NA,TRBJ2-1,CASSEPGTSGRGNEQFF,TGCGCCAGCAGTGAGCCGGGAACTAGCGGGAGAGGCAATGAGCAGTTCTTC
TRBV6-5,NA,NA,TRBJ1-6,CASSYSGGDSPLHF,TGTGCCAGCAGTTACTCTGGGGGGGATTCACCCCTCCACTTT
TRBV5-1,TRBD1,NA,TRBJ1-4,CASSLQSPGQGWEKLFF,TGCGCCAGCAGCTTGCAATCTCCGGGACAGGGCTGGGAAAAACTGTTTTTT
TRBV11-2,NA,NA,TRBJ2-3,CASSLGGGTQYF,TGTGCCAGCAGCTTAGGAGGGGGTACGCAGTATTTT
TRBV5-8,NA,NA,TRBJ2-7,CASSLDNSYEQYF,TGTGCCAGCAGCTTAGACAACTCCTACGAGCAGTACTTC
TRBV6-6,NA,NA,TRBJ1-5,CASSYRGSNQPQHF,TGTGCCAGCAGTTACAGGGGCAGCAATCAGCCCCAGCATTTT
TRBV7-9,NA,NA,TRBJ1-2,CASGRNQGKASTNYGYTF,TGTGCCAGCGGGCGTAATCAGGGGAAAGCTTCGACTAACTATGGCTACACCTTC
TRBV9,NA,NA,TRBJ1-1,CASSVDPGREAFF,TGTGCCAGCAGCGTAGACCCAGGGCGCGAAGCTTTCTTT
TRBV9,TRBD2,few,TRBJ2-1,CASSVGGLAFDEQFF,TGTGCCAGCAGCGTAGGCGGACTAGCATTCGATGAGCAGTTCTTC
TRBV5-1,NA,NA,TRBJ2-3,CASSLAGLGTDTQYF,TGCGCCAGCAGCTTGGCCGGTTTAGGCACAGATACGCAGTATTTT
TRBV27,TRBD1,NA,TRBJ2-1,CASSHQRQGLTYNEQFF,TGTGCCAGCAGTCACCAAAGACAGGGGTTGACCTACAATGAGCAGTTCTTC
TRBV28,TRBD2,NA,TRBJ2-7,CASSSSLAGAREQYF,TGTGCCAGCAGTTCGTCTCTCGCGGGAGCTCGCGAGCAGTACTTC
TRBV2,NA,NA,TRBJ1-1,CASSEDQAPNTEAFF,TGTGCCAGCAGTGAAGACCAGGCCCCGAACACTGAAGCTTTCTTT
TRBV2,NA,NA,TRBJ2-3,CASRGDSGRDTQYF,TGTGCCAGCAGAGGGGACTCCGGCCGGGATACGCAGTATTTT
TRBV29-1,NA,NA,TRBJ2-2,CSVDSGTPYRGTGELFF,TGCAGCGTAGATTCCGGGACACCCTACCGGGGCACCGGGGAGCTGTTTTTT
TRBV30,TRBD2,NA,TRBJ2-1,CACYWGGSEQFF,TGTGCCTGCTACTGGGGGGGGAGTGAGCAGTTCTTC
TRBV29-1,NA,NA,TRBJ2-7,CSVGGLGDYEQYF,TGCAGCGTCGGAGGGTTAGGGGATTACGAGCAGTACTTC
TRBV28,NA,NA,TRBJ1-1,CASSPIPQGWNTEAFF,TGTGCCAGCAGCCCGATACCACAGGGTTGGAACACTGAAGCTTTCTTT
TRBV7-9,NA,NA,TRBJ2-1,CASSFLTQGNEQFF,TGTGCCAGCAGCTTCTTAACCCAGGGAAATGAGCAGTTCTTC
TRBV4-1,TRBD2,NA,TRBJ2-3,CASSQAGIAGVGDTQYF,TGCGCCAGCAGCCAAGCCGGGATAGCGGGAGTCGGGGATACGCAGTATTTT
TRBV4-2,NA,few,TRBJ2-3,CASSSPPSTDTQYF,TGTGCCAGCAGCTCCCCCCCTAGCACAGATACGCAGTATTTT
TRBV18,TRBD2,few,TRBJ2-3,CASSPTSGASGRAADTQYF,TGTGCCAGCTCACCCACGTCCGGAGCTAGCGGGAGGGCGGCAGATACGCAGTATTTT
TRBV11-2,TRBD2,NA,TRBJ2-5,CASSLVGGAGGGETQYF,TGTGCCAGCAGCTTAGTGGGAGGAGCGGGGGGGGGTGAGACCCAGTACTTC
TRBV28,TRBD1,NA,TRBJ1-5,CASSRDRDQPQHF,TGTGCCAGCAGTAGAGACAGGGACCAGCCCCAGCATTTT
TRBV18,TRBD1,NA,TRBJ2-1,CASSLGQNPYNEQFF,TGTGCCAGCTCATTGGGACAGAACCCCTACAATGAGCAGTTCTTC
TRBV19,TRBD2,NA,TRBJ2-7,CASSTPGGVRSYEQYF,TGTGCCAGTAGTACTCCGGGGGGAGTACGTTCCTACGAGCAGTACTTC
TRBV5-1,NA,NA,TRBJ2-1,CASSTTYNEQFF,TGCGCCAGCAGCACAACCTACAATGAGCAGTTCTTC
TRBV4-2,TRBD1,few,TRBJ1-5,CASSQGDRNSNQPQHF,TGTGCCAGCAGCCAAGGGGACAGGAATAGCAATCAGCCCCAGCATTTT
TRBV4-1,NA,NA,TRBJ1-1,CASSQVRQTRAEAFF,TGCGCCAGCAGCCAAGTACGGCAAACGCGGGCTGAAGCTTTCTTT